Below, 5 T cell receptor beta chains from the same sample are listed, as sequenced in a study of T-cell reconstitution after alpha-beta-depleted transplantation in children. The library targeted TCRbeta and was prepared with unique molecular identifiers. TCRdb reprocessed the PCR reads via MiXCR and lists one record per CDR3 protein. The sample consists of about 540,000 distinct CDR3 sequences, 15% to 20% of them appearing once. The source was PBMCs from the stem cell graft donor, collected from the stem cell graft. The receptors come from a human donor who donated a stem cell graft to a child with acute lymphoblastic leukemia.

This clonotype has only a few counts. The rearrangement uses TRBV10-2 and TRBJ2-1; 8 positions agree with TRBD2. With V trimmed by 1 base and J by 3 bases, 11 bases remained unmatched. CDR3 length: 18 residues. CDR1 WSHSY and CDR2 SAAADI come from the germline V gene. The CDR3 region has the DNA TGCGCCAGCAGTGAGTGGGGGATGGCGGGAGGACACTACAATGAGCAGTTCTTC. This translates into CASSEWGMAGGHYNEQFF.

CDR3 in amino acids: CASSQGPELAGRETQYF. In nucleotides, the CDR3 is TGTGCCAGCAGCCAAGGGCCGGAACTAGCGGGAAGAGAGACCCAGTACTTC. This sequence joins TRBV3-1 and TRBJ2-5, with 10 bases lining up with TRBD2. The V and J ends lost 1 base and 4 bases, in that order; junction bases with no gene match: 9. This CDR3 region has 17 residues. CDR1 is LGHDT, CDR2 YNNKEL, per germline (reference sequence).

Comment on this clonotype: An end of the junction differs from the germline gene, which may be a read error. The CDR3 DNA reads as TGTGCCAGCGGTTTGACGGGTTATGGCTACACCTTC. This sequence encodes CASGLTGYGYTF. The rearrangement links TRBV27 to TRBJ1-2; D uncertain. The CDR3 is 12 residues long. CDR1 is MNHEY, CDR2 SMNVEV, per germline (reference sequence).

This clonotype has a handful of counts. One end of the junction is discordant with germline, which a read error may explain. The DNA of the CDR3 is TGTGCCAGCAGCGAAGACCCTTCTAGGCGGGGGGCCTACGAGCAGTACTTC. It yields the protein CASSEDPSRRGAYEQYF. The chain links TRBV14 to TRBJ2-7; 8 positions agree with TRBD2. This CDR3 is built from 17 residues. Germline-derived CDR1 and CDR2 are SGHDN and FVKESK.

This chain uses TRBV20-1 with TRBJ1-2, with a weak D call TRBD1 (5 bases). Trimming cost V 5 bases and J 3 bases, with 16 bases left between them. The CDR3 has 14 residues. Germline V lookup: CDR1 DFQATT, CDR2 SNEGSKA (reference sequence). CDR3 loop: CSAASPTEDYGYTF. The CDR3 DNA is TGCAGTGCTGCATCTCCGACAGAGGACTATGGCTACACCTTC.